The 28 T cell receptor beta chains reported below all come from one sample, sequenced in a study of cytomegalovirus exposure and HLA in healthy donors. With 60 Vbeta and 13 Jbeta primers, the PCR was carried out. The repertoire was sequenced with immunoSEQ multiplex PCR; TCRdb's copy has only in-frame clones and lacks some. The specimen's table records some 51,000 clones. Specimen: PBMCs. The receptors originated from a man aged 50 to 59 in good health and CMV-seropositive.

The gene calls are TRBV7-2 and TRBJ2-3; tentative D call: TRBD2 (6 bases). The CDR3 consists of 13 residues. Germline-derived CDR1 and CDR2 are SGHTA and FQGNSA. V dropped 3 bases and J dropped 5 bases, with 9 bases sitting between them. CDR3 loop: CASSFQGGDTQYF. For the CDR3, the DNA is TGTGCCAGCAGCTTTCAGGGAGGAGATACGCAGTATTTT.

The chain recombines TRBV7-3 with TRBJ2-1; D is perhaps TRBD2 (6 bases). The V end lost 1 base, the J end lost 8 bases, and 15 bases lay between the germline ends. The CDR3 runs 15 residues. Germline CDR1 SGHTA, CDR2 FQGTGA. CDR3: CASSLRGWGEDEQFF. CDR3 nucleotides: TGTGCCAGCAGCTTAAGGGGGTGGGGGGAGGATGAGCAGTTCTTC.

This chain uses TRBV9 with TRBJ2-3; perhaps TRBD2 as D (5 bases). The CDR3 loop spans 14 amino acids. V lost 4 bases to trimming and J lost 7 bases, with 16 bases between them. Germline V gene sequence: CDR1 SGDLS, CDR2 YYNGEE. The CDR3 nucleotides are TGTGCCAGCAGCCCGCCCCTAGCTCTGAATACGCAGTATTTT. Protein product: CASSPPLALNTQYF.

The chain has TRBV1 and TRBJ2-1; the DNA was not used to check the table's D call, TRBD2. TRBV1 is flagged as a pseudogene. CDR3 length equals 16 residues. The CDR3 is CTSSQGRAGPFNEQFF. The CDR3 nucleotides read TGCACCAGCAGCCAAGGGCGAGCGGGGCCCTTCAATGAGCAGTTCTTC.

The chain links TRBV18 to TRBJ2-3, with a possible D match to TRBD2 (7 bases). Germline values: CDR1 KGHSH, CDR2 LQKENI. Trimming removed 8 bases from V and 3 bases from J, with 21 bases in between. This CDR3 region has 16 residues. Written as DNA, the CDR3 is TGTGCCAGCCAACCCTTTGGGGGGGCTATAACAGATACGCAGTATTTT. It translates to CASQPFGGAITDTQYF.

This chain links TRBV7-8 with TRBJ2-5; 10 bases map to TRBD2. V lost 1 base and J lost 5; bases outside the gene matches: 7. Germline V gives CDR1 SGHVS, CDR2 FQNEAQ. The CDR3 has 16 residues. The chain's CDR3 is CASSLVSGGAGETQYF. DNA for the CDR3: TGTGCCAGCAGCTTAGTCAGCGGGGGGGCCGGGGAGACCCAGTACTTC.

The CDR3 DNA reads as TGTGCCAGCAGTTTAGGGGGCAGTGGCACCCAAGAGACCCAGTACTTC. This sequence encodes CASSLGGSGTQETQYF. The V call is TRBV28, the J call TRBJ2-5, with a tentative D call TRBD1 (6 bases). This CDR3 is 16 amino acids long. Germline loops: CDR1 MDHEN, CDR2 SYDVKM. Trimming removed 2 bases at V and 1 base at J, with 14 bases between.

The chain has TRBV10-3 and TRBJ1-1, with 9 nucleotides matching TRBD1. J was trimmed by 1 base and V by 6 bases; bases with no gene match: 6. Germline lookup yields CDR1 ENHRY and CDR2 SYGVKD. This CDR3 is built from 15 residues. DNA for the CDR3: TGTGCCATCAGGCCCCCGGGACAGGGGAACACTGAAGCTTTCTTT. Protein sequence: CAIRPPGQGNTEAFF.

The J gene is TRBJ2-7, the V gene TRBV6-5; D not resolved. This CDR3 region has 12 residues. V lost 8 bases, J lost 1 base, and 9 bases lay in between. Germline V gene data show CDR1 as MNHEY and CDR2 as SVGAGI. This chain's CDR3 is CASGSGSYEQYF. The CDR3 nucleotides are TGTGCCAGCGGATCCGGGTCCTACGAGCAGTACTTC.

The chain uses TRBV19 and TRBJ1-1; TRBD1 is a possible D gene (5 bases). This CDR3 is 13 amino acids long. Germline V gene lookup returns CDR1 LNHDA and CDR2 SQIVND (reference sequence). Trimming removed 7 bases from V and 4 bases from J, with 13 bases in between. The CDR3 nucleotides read TGTGCCAGTATCCGGATGGGGGGCACTGAAGCTTTCTTT. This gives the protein CASIRMGGTEAFF.

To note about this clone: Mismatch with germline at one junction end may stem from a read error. The CDR3, as DNA: TGTGCCAGCAGTCGGAATAGCGGGGGGGCGGGCGTCTTC. Its protein is CASSRNSGGAGVF. The chain recombines TRBV6-5 with TRBJ2-1; TRBD2 aligns across 11 bases. The germline V gene encodes CDR1 MNHEY and CDR2 SVGAGI. The CDR3 runs 13 residues.

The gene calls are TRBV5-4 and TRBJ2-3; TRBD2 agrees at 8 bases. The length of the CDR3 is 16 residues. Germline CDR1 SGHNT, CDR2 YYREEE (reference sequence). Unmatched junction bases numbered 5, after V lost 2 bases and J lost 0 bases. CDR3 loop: CASSFDPSGSTDTQYF. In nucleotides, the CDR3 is TGTGCCAGCAGCTTTGATCCTAGCGGGAGCACAGATACGCAGTATTTT.

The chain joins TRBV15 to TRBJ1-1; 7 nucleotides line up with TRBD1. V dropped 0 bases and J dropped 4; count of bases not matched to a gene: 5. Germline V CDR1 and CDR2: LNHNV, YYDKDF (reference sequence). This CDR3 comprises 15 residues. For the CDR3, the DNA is TGTGCCACCAGCAGAGAACAGGGGATAGGCACTGAAGCTTTCTTT. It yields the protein CATSREQGIGTEAFF. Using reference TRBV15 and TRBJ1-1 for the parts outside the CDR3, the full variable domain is DAMVIQNPRYQVTQFGKPVTLSCSQTLNHNVMYWYQQKSSQAPKLLFHYYDKDFNNEADTPDNFQSRRPNTSFCFLDIRSPGLGDTAMYLCATSREQGIGTEAFFGQGTRLTVV.

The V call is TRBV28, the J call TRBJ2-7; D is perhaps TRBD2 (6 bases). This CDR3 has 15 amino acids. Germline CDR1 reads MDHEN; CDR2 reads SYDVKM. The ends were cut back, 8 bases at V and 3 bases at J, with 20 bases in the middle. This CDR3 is CASVPRDSALYEQYF. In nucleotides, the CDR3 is TGTGCCAGCGTCCCGCGGGACTCCGCCCTCTACGAGCAGTACTTC.

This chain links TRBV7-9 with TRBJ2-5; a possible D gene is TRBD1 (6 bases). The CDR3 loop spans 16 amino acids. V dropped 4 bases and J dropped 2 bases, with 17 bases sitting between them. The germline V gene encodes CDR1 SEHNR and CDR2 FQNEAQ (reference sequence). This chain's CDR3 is CASSSGQNPPQETQYF. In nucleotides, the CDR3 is TGTGCCAGCAGCTCGGGACAAAACCCTCCTCAAGAGACCCAGTACTTC.

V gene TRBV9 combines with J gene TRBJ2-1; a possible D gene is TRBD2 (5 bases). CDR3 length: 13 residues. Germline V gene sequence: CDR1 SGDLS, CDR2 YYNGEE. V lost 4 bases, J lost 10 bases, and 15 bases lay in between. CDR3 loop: CASSPLRGWEQFF. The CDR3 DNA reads TGTGCCAGCAGCCCTCTCCGGGGATGGGAGCAGTTCTTC.

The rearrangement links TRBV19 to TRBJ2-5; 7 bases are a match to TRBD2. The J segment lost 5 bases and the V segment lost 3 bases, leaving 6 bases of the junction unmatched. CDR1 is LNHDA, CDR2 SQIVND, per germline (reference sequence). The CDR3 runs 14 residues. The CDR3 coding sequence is TGTGCCAGTAGTATCCAGGGACTACGGGAGACCCAGTACTTC. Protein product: CASSIQGLRETQYF.

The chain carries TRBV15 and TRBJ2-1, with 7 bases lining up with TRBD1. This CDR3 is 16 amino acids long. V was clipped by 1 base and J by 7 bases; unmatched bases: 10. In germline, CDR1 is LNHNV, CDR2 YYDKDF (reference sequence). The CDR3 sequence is CATSRVSQGPLNEQFF. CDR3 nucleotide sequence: TGTGCCACCAGCAGAGTATCACAGGGGCCTCTGAATGAGCAGTTCTTC.

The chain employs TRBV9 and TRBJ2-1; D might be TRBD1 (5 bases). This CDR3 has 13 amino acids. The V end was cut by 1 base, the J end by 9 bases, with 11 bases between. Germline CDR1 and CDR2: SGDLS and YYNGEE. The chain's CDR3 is CASSVRGKGEQFF. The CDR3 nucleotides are TGTGCCAGCAGCGTAAGGGGAAAGGGTGAGCAGTTCTTC.

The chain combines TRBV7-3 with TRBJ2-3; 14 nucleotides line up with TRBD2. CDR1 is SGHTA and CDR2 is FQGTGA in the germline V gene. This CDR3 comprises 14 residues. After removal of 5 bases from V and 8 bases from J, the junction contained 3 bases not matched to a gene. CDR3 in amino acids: CASSLGTSGGTQYF. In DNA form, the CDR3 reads TGTGCCAGCAGCCTTGGGACTAGCGGGGGTACGCAGTATTTT.

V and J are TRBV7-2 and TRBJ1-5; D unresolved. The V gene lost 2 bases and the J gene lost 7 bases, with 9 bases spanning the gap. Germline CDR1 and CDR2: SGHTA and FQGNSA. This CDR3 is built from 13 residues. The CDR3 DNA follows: TGTGCCAGCAGCTTATCGTCCGGGCAGCCCCAGCATTTT. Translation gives CASSLSSGQPQHF. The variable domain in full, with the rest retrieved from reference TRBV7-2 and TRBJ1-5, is GAGVSQSPSNKVTEKGKDVELRCDPISGHTALYWYRQSLGQGLEFLIYFQGNSAPDKSGLPSDRFSAERTGGSVSTLTIQRTQQEDSAVYLCASSLSSGQPQHFGDGTRLSIL.

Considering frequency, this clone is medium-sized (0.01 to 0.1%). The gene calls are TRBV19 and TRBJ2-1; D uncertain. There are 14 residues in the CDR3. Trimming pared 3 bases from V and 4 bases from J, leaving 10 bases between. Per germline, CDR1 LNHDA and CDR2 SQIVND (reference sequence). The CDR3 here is CASSIPGRYNEQFF. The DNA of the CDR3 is TGTGCCAGTAGTATCCCAGGCCGTTACAATGAGCAGTTCTTC.

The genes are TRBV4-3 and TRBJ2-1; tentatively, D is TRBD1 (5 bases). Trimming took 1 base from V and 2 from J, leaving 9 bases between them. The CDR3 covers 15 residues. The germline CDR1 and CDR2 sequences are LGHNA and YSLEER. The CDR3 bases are TGCGCCAGCAGCCAAGGACAGAGCGCCTACAATGAGCAGTTCTTC. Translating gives CASSQGQSAYNEQFF.

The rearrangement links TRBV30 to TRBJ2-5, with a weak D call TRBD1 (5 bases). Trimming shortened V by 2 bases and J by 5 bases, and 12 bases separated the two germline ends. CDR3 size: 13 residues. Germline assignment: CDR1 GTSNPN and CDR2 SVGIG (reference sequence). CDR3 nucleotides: TGTGCCTGGAGTCCAGGGATGGGGGAGACCCAGTACTTC. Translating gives CAWSPGMGETQYF.

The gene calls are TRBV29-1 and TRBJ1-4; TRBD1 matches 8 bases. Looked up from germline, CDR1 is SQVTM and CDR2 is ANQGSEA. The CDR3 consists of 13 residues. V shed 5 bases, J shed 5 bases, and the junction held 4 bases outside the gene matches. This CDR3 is CSVFGQGNEKLFF. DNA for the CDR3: TGCAGCGTTTTTGGACAGGGCAATGAAAAACTGTTTTTT.

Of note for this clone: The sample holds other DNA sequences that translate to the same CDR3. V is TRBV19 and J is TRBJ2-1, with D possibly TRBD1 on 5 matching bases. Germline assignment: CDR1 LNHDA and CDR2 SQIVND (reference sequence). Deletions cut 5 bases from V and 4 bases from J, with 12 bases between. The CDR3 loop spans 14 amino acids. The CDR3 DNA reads TGTGCCAGTAGTCCCTCCACAGGTTACAATGAGCAGTTCTTC. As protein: CASSPSTGYNEQFF. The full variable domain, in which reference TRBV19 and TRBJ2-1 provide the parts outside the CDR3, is DGGITQSPKYLFRKEGQNVTLSCEQNLNHDAMYWYRQDPGQGLRLIYYSQIVNDFQKGDIAEGYSVSREKKESFPLTVTSAQKNPTAFYLCASSPSTGYNEQFFGPGTRLTVL.

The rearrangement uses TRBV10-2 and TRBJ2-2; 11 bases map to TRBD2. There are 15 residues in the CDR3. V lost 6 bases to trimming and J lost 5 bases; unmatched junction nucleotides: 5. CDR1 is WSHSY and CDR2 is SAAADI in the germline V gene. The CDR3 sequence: CASRLAGGNTGELFF. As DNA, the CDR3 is TGCGCCAGCAGGCTAGCGGGGGGAAATACCGGGGAGCTGTTTTTT.

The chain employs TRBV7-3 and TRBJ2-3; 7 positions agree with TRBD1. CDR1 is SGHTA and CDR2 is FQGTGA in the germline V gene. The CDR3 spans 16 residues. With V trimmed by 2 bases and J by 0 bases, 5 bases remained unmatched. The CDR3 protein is CASSLEGAISTDTQYF. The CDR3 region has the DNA TGTGCCAGCAGCTTAGAGGGGGCTATTAGCACAGATACGCAGTATTTT. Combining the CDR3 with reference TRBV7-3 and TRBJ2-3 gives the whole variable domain GAGVSQTPSNKVTEKGKYVELRCDPISGHTALYWYRQSLGQGPEFLIYFQGTGAADDSGLPNDRFFAVRPEGSVSTLKIQRTERGDSAVYLCASSLEGAISTDTQYFGPGTRLTVL.